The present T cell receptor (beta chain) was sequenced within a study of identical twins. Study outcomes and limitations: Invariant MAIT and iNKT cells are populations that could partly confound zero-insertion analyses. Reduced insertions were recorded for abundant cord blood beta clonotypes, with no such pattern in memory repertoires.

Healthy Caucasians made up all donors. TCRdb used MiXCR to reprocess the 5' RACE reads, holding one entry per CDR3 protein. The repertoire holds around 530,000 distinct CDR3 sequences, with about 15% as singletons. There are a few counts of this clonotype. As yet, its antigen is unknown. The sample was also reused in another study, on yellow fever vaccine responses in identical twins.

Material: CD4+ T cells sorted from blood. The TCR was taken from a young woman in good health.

Written as DNA, the CDR3 is TGCGCCAGCAGCCAACGGACAGACTATAGCAATCAGCCCCAGCATTTT. Protein: CASSQRTDYSNQPQHF. The chain recombines TRBV4-1 with TRBJ1-5, with D possibly TRBD1 on 6 matching bases. Germline CDR1 reads MGHRA; CDR2 reads YSYEKL. The CDR3 runs 16 residues. V lost 2 bases and J 0 bases, leaving 11 bases between the germline ends.